Presented here are 11 T cell receptor beta chains from one specimen sequenced in a study of blood T cells in healthy people across ages (dated by TCRdb to the mid-2010s). Libraries came from 5' RACE. TCRdb records Illumina HiSeq 2500 as the sequencer. A second PCR of 7 to 11 cycles was performed with a sample-barcoded 5' primer and a J-beta primer mix. In TCRdb, the public reads were trimmed at Q25 with fastp and aligned with MiXCR, with productive beta chains retained. Each entry merges the rows of one CDR3 protein and shows their most common DNA and genes. Across this sample there are hundreds of thousands of distinct CDR3 sequences, with around 21% seen only once. The top ten constitute roughly 3.9% of the sample. Sequenced sample: blood. The origin of the receptors is a man in his sixties or seventies in good health.

The chain uses TRBV5-1 and TRBJ2-5, with D hard to call. Trimming took 0 bases from V and 7 from J, leaving 10 bases between them. The V gene's germline CDR1 is SGHRS and CDR2 YFSETQ. The CDR3 is 13 amino acids. CDR3 sequence (DNA): TGCGCCAGCAGCTTGGACGTTCGGCGGACCCAGTACTTC. It yields the protein CASSLDVRRTQYF.

Only one count was recorded for this clonotype. The chain recombines TRBV15 with TRBJ2-3; TRBD2 matches 10 bases. Germline assignment: CDR1 LNHNV and CDR2 YYDKDF (reference sequence). This CDR3 is built from 13 residues. Trimming cost V 11 bases and J 1 base; bases outside gene matches: 3. The CDR3 reads CAGGTSGTDTQYF. The CDR3 coding sequence is TGTGCCGGAGGGACTAGCGGCACAGATACGCAGTATTTT.

This clonotype was observed a few times. This sequence joins TRBV4-1 and TRBJ2-7; TRBD2 is a possible D gene (6 bases). Germline loops: CDR1 MGHRA, CDR2 YSYEKL. The CDR3 is made up of 14 amino acids. The V and J ends lost 7 bases and 2 bases respectively, with 15 bases between them. CDR3 bases: TGCGCCAGCACGCCGGGACTGGGGACCTACGAGCAGTACTTC. This encodes CASTPGLGTYEQYF.

In nucleotides, the CDR3 is TGTGCCAGCAGACCACGGAATGAAAAACTGTTTTTT. Its translation is CASRPRNEKLFF. The chain combines TRBV28 with TRBJ1-4; D not resolved. V shed 6 bases and J shed 5 bases, with 7 bases lying between them. The germline CDR1 and CDR2 sequences are MDHEN and SYDVKM. This CDR3 is 12 amino acids long.

This clonotype was observed a handful of times. Its ends do not fully match the called genes, so a read error is possible. The rearrangement uses TRBV5-5 and TRBJ2-5, with 7 bases fitting TRBD2. Germline V lookup: CDR1 SGHKS, CDR2 YYEKEE (reference sequence). The CDR3 is 14 residues long. Written as DNA, the CDR3 is TGTGCCAACAGCCCGGGACTAAACGCGGAGACCCAGTACTTC. This sequence encodes CANSPGLNAETQYF.

The V and J genes are TRBV3-1 and TRBJ1-1; tentative D call: TRBD1 (5 bases). The CDR3 runs to 15 residues. Germline V gives CDR1 LGHDT, CDR2 YNNKEL (reference sequence). V was trimmed by 5 bases and J by 3 bases, leaving 16 bases between them. CDR3 DNA sequence: TGTGCCAGCAGCTCCACTGTGCTAGGGGACACTGAAGCTTTCTTT. It is translated as CASSSTVLGDTEAFF.

This clonotype was seen more than once but under ten times. The CDR3 region is CASSPQVANTGELFF. The CDR3 bases are TGTGCCAGCAGCCCCCAGGTTGCGAACACCGGGGAGCTGTTTTTT. The chain uses TRBV7-2 and TRBJ2-2, with no clear D. This CDR3 region has 15 residues. Germline-derived CDR1 and CDR2 are SGHTA and FQGNSA. The V end lost 5 bases, the J end lost 0 bases, and 10 bases lay between the germline ends.

This chain links TRBV7-3 with TRBJ2-1, with 9 bases that match TRBD2. Germline CDR1 reads SGHTA; CDR2 reads FQGTGA. This CDR3 contains 16 residues. V lost 8 bases to trimming and J lost 0 bases; unmatched junction nucleotides: 8. The CDR3 DNA reads TGTGCCAGCGGCCCACATAGCGGGAGCTCCTACAATGAGCAGTTCTTC. Translation: CASGPHSGSSYNEQFF.

The chain combines TRBV5-1 with TRBJ2-5; 9 nucleotides align to TRBD2. The end of the DNA fits TRBJ2-1 better, so the J call may be wrong. This CDR3 has 14 amino acids. Per the germline V gene, CDR1 is SGHRS and CDR2 is YFSETQ. The DNA for the CDR3 is TGCGCCAGCAGTTCGGGAGTCCTAGCGGGAGAGCAGTTCTTC. This codes for CASSSGVLAGEQFF.

The chain combines TRBV20-1 with TRBJ2-1; D might be TRBD1 or TRBD2, each matching 6 bases. The V gene lost 0 bases and the J gene lost 7 bases, with 19 bases spanning the gap. CDR1 DFQATT and CDR2 SNEGSKA come from the germline V gene (reference sequence). The CDR3 has 16 amino acids. The DNA for the CDR3 is TGCAGTGCTAGAGATGTGATCGGGAGAGGGGGGAATGAGCAGTTCTTC. It specifies CSARDVIGRGGNEQFF.

This clonotype was seen more than once but under ten times. The final CDR3 position lacks the conserved phenylalanine or tryptophan, pointing to a likely read error. The rearrangement links TRBV5-1 to TRBJ2-7; TRBD2 is a possible D gene (6 bases). The CDR3 loop spans 14 amino acids. The ends were cut back, 3 bases at V and 5 bases at J, with 15 bases in the middle. The germline CDR1 and CDR2 sequences are SGHRS and YFSETQ. The CDR3 spells CASSSGLQSDEQYL. The CDR3, as DNA: TGCGCCAGCAGCTCGGGACTGCAGTCCGACGAGCAGTACCTC.